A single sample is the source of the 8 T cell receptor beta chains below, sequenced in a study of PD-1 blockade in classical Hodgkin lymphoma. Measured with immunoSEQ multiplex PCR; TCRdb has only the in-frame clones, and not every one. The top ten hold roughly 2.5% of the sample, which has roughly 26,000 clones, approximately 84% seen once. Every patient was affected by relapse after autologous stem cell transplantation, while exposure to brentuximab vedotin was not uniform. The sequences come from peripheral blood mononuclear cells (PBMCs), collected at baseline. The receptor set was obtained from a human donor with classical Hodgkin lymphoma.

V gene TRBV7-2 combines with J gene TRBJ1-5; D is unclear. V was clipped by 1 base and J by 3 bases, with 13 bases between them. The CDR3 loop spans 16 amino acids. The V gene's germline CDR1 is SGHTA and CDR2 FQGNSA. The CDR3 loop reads CASSLEVGRTNQPQHF. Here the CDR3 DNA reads TGTGCCAGCAGCTTAGAGGTCGGGCGGACCAATCAGCCCCAGCATTTT.

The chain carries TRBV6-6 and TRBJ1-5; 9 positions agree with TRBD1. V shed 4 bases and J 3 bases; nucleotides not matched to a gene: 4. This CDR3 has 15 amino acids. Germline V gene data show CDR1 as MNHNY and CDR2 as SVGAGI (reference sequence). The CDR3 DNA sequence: TGTGCCAGCAGTTCGGACAGGGGTCTCAATCAGCCCCAGCATTTT. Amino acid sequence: CASSSDRGLNQPQHF.

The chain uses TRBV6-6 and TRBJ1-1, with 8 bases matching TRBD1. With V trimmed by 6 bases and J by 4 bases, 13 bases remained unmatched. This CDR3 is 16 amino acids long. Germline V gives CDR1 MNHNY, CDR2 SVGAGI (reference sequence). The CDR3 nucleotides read TGTGCCAGCAGCCCGACAGGGGTCGGTAGGGGCACTGAAGCTTTCTTT. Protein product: CASSPTGVGRGTEAFF.

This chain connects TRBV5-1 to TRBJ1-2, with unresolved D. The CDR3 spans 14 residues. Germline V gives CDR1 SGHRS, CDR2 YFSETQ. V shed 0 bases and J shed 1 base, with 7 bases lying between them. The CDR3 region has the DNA TGCGCCAGCAGCTTGGGAAGTCTTAACTATGGCTACACCTTC. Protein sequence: CASSLGSLNYGYTF.

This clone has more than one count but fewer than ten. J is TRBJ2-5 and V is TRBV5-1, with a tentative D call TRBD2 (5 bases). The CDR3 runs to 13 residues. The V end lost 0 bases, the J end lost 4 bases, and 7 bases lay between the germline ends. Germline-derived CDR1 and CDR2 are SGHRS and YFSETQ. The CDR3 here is CASSLGAGETQYF. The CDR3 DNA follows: TGCGCCAGCAGCTTGGGGGCGGGAGAGACCCAGTACTTC.

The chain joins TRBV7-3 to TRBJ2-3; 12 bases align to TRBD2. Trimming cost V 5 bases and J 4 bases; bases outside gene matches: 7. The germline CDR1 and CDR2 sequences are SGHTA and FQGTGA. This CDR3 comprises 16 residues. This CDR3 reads CASSISSGGAPDTQYF. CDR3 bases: TGTGCCAGCAGCATATCTAGCGGGGGGGCCCCAGATACGCAGTATTTT.

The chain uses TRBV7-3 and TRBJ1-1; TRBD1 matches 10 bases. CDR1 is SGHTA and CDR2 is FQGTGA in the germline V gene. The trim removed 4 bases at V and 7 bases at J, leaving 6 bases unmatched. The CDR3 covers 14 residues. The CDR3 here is CASSSGTGDLEAFF. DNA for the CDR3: TGTGCCAGCAGCTCCGGGACAGGGGACCTTGAAGCTTTCTTT.

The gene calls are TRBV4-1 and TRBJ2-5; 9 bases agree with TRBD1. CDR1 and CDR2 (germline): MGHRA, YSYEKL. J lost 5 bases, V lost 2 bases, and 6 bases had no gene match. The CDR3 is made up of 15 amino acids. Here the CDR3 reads CASSQTGTGMETQYF. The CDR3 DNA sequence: TGCGCCAGCAGCCAAACCGGGACAGGGATGGAGACCCAGTACTTC.